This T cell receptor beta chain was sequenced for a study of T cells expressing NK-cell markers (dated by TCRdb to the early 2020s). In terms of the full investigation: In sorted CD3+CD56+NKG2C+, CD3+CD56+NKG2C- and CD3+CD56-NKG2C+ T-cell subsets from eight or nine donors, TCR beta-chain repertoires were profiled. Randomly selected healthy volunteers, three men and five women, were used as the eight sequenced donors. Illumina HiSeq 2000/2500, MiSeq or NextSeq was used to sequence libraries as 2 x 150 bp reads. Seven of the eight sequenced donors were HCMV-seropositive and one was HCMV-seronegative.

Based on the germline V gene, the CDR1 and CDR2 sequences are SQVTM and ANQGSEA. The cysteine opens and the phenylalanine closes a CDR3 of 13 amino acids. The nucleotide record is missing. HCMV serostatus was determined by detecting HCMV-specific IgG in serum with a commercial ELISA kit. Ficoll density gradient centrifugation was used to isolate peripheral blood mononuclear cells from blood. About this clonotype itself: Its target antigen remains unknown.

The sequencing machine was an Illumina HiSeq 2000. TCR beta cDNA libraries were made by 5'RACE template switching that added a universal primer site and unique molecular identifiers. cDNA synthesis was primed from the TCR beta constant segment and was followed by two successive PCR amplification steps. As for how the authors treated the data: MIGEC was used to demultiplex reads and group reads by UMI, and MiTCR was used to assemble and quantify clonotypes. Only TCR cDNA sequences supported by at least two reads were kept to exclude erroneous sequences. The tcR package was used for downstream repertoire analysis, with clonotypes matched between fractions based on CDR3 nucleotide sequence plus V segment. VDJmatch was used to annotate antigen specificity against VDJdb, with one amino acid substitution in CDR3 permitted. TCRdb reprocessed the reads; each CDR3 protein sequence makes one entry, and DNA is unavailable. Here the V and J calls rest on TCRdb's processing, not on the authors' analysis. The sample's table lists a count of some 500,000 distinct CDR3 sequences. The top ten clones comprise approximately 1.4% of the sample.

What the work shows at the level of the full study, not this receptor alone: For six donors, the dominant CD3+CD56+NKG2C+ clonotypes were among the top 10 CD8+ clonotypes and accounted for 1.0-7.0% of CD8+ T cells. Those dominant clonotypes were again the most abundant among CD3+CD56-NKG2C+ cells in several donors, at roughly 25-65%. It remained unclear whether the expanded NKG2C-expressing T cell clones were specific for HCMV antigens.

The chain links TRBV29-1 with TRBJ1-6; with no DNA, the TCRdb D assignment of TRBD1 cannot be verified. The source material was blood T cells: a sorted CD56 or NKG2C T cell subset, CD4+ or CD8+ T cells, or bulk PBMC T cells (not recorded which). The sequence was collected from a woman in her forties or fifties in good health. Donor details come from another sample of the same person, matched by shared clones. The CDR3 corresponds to CSVRGSGNSPLHF.